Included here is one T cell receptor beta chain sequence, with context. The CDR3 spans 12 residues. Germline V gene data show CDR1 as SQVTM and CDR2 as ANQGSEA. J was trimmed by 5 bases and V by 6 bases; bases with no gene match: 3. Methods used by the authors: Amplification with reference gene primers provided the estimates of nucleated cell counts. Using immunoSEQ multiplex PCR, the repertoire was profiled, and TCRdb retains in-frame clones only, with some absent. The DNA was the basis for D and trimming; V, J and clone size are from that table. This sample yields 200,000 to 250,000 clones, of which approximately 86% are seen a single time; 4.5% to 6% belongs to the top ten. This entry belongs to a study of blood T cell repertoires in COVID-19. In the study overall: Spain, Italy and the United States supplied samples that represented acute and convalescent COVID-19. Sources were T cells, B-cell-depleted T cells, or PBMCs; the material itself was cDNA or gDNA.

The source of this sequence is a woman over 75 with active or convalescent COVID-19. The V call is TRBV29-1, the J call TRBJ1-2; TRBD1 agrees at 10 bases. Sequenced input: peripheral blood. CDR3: CSVGGQGYGYTF. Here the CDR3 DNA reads TGCAGCGTGGGGGGACAGGGGTATGGCTACACCTTC.